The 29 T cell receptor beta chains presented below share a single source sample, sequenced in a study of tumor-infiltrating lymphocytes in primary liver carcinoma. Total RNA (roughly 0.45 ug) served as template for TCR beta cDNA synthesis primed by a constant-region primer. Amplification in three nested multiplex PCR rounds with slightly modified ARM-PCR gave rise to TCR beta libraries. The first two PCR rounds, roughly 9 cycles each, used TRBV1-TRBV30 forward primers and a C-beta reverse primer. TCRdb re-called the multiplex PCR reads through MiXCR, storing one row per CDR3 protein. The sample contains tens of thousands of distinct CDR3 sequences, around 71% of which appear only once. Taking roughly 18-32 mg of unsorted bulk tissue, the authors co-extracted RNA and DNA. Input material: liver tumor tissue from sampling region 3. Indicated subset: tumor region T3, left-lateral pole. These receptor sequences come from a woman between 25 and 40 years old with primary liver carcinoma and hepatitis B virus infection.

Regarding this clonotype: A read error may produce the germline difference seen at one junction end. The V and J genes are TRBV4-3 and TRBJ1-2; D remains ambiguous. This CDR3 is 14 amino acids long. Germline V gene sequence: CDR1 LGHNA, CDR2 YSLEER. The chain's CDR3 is CASSAELDIYDYTF. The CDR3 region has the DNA TGCGCCAGCAGCGCTGAGTTAGATATCTATGACTACACCTTC.

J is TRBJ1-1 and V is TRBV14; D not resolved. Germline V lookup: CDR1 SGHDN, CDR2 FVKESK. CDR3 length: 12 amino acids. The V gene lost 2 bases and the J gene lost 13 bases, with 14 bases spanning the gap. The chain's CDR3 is CASSQSGSVVFF. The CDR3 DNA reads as TGTGCCAGCAGCCAATCCGGGAGTGTGGTTTTCTTT.

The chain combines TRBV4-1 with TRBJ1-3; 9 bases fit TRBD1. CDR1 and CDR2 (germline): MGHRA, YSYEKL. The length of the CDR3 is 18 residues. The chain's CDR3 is CVRSQGLDRGGPRNTIYF. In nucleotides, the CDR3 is TGCGTCAGAAGCCAAGGGCTCGACAGGGGGGGACCCAGAAACACCATATATTTT.

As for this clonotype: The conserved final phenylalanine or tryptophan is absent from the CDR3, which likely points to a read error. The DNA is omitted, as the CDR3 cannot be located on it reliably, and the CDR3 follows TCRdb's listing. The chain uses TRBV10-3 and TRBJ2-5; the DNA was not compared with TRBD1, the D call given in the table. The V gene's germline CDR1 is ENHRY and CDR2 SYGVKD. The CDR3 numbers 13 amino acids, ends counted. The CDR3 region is CAISGTTGETQCS.

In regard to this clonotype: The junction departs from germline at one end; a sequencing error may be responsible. The CDR3 protein is CASIVDRGHTETFF. The CDR3 nucleotides are TGTGCCAGCATTGTTGACAGGGGGCACACTGAAACTTTCTTT. The chain has TRBV6-1 and TRBJ1-1; TRBD1 agrees at 10 bases. In germline, CDR1 is MNHNS, CDR2 SASEGT. CDR3 size: 14 residues.

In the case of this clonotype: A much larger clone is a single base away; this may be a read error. The CDR3 nucleotides read TGTGCCATCACTGAGTCTAGCGGGGGCTCTACCGAGCAGTACTTC. Encoded protein: CAITESSGGSTEQYF. V is TRBV10-3 and J is TRBJ2-7, with 10 bases lining up with TRBD2. The CDR3 covers 15 residues. Germline V gene lookup returns CDR1 ENHRY and CDR2 SYGVKD.

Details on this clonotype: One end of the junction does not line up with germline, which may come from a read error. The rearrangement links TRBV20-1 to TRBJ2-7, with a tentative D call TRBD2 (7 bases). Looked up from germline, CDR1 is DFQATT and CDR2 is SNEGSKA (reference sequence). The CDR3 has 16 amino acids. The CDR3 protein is CSVRDSNREGTYEQYF. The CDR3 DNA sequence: TGCAGTGTTAGAGATTCGAACAGGGAGGGCACCTACGAGCAGTACTTC.

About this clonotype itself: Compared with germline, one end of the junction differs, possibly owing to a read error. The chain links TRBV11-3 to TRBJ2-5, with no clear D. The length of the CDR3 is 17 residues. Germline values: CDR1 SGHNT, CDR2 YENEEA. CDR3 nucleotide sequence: TGTGTCAGCAGGATGTGGACGGGTTGGTGCCTTCAAGAGACCCAGTACTTC. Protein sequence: CVSRMWTGWCLQETQYF.

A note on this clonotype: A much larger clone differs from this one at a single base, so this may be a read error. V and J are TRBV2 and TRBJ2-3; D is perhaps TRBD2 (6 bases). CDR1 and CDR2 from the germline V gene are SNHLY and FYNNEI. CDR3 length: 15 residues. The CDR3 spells CVSSGGTASTDTQYF. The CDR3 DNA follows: TGTGTCAGCAGTGGAGGGACGGCTAGCACAGATACGCAGTATTTT.

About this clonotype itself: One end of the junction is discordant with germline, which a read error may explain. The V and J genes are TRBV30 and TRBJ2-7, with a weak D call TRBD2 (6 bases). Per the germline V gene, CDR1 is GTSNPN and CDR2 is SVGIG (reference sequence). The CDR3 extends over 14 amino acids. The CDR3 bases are TGTGCCTGGATCAGGGCGGGGCCCCACTACGAACAGTACTTC. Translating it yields CAWIRAGPHYEQYF.

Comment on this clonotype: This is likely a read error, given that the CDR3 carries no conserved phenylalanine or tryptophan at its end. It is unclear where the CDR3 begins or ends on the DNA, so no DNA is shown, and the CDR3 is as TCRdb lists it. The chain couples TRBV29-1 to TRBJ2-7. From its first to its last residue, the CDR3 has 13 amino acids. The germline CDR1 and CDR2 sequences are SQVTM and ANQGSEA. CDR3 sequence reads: CSVEGSSSYEEYL.

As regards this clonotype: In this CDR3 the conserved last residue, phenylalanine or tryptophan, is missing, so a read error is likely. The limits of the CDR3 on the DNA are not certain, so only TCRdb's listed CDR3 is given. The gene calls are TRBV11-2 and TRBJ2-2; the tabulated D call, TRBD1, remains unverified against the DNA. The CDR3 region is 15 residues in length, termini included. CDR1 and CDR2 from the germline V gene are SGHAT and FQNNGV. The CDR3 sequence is CASSVETGGTGEPFL.

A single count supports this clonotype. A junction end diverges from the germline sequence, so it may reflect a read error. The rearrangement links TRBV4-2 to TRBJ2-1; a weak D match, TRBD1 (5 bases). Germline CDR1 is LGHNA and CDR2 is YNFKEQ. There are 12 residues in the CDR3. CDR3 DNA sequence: TGTGCCAGCAACCAAAACAGGCTAGATCAGTCCTTC. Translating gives CASNQNRLDQSF.

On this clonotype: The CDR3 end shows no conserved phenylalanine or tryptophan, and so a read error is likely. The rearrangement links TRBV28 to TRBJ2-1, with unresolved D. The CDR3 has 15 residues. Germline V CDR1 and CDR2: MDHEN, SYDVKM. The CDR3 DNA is TGTGCCAGCAGTTCGATCATTTACTCCTATAATGAGCAGTTCATC. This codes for CASSSIIYSYNEQFI.

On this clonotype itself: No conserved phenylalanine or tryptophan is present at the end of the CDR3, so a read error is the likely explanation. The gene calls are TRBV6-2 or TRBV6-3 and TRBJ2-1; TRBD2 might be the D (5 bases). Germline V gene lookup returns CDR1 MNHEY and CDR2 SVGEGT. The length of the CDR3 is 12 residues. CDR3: CTSGLPPREQFS. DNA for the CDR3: TGTACCAGCGGACTGCCTCCGAGAGAGCAGTTCTCC.

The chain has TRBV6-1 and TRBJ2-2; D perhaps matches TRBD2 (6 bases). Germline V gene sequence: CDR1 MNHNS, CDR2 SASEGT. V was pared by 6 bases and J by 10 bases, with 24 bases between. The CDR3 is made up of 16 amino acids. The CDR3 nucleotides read TGTGCCAGCAGCCCTTTCGCAGCGCGGGACGCCGTGGAGCTGTTTTTT. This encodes CASSPFAARDAVELFF.

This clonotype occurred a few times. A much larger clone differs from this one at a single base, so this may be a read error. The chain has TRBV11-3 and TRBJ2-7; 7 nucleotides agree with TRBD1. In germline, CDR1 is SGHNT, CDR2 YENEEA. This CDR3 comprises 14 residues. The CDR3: CASSTGASSYGQYF. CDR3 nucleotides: TGTGCCAGCAGCACAGGGGCAAGCTCCTACGGGCAGTACTTC.

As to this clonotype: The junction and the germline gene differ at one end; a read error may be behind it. CDR3 amino acids: CASNQVSLRQRSYGYTF. The CDR3, as DNA: TGTGCCAGCAACCAAGTTTCACTACGCCAACGAAGCTATGGCTACACCTTC. V and J are TRBV4-2 and TRBJ1-2, with D unresolved. The germline V gene has CDR1 LGHNA and CDR2 YNFKEQ. The CDR3 is made up of 17 amino acids.

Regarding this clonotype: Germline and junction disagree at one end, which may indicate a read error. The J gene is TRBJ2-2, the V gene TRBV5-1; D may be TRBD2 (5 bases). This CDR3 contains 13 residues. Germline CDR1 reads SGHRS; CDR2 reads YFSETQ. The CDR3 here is CVSSLVETGKLFF. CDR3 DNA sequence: TGCGTCAGCAGCTTGGTAGAGACCGGGAAGCTGTTTTTT.

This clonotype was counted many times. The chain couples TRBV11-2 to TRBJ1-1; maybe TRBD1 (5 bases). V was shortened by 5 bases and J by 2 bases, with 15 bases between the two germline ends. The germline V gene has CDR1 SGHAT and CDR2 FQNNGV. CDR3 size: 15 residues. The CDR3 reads CASSPGRGSNTEAFF. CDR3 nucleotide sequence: TGTGCCAGCAGCCCGGGGCGTGGAAGTAACACTGAAGCTTTCTTT.

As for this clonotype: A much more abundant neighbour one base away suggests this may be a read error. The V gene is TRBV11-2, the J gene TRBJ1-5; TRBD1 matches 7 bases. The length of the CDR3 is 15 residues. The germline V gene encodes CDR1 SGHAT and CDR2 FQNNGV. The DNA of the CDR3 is TGTGCCAACAGCTTAGAAGCAGGGGGTACTCAGCCCCAGCATTTT. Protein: CANSLEAGGTQPQHF.

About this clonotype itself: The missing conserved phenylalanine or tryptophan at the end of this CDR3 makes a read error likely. Here the CDR3 reads CVSSYTGMNSPLHI. The CDR3, as DNA: TGTGTCAGCAGTTACACAGGGATGAATTCACCCCTCCACATT. This chain links TRBV6-6 with TRBJ1-6; D may be TRBD1 (6 bases). In germline, CDR1 is MNHNY, CDR2 SVGAGI (reference sequence). CDR3 size: 14 residues.

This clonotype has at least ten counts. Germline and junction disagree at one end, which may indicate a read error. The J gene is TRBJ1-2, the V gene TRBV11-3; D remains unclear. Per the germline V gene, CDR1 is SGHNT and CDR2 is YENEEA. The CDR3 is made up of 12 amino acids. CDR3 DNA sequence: TGTGCCAGCAGCCCAACTACAGCGGCTATATACTTC. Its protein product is CASSPTTAAIYF.

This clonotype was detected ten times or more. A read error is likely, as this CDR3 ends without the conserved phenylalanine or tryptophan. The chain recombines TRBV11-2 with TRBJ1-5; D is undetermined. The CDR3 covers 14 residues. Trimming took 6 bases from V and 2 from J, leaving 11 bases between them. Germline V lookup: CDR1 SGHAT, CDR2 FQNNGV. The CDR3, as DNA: TGTGCCAGCAGTCGCGTCGGTCGCAATCAGCCCCAGCATCTT. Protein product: CASSRVGRNQPQHL.

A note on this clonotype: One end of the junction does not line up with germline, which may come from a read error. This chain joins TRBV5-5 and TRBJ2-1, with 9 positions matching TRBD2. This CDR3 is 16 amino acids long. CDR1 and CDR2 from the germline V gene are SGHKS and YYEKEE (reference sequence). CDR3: CASSLALAGSYIEHFF. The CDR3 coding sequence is TGTGCCAGCAGCTTGGCTCTAGCGGGATCGTACATTGAGCACTTCTTC. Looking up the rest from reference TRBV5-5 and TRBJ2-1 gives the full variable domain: DAGVTQSPTHLIKTRGQQVTLRCSPISGHKSVSWYQQVLGQGPQFIFQYYEKEERGRGNFPDRFSARQFPNYSSELNVNALLLGDSALYLCASSLALAGSYIEHFFGPGTRLTVL.

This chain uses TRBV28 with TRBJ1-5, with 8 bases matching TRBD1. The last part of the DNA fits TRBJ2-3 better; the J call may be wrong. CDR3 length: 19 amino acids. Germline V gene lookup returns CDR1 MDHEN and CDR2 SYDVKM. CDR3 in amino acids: CASSLVRGRGSFGNQPQYF. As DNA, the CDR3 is TGTGCCAGCAGTTTAGTCAGGGGGCGCGGATCATTCGGCAATCAGCCCCAGTATTTT.

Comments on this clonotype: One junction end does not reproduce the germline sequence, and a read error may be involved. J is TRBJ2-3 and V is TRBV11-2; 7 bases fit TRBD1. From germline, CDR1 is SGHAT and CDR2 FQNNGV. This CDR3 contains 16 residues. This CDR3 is CTSSRMRQGRGDTQYF. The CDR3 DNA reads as TGTACCAGCAGCCGGATGAGACAGGGAAGGGGAGATACGCAGTATTTT.

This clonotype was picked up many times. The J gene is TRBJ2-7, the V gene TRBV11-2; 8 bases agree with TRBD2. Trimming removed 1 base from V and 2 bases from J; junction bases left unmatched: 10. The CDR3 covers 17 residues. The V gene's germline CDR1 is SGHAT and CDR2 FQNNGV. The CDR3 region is CASSLVFSREVPYEQYF. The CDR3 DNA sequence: TGTGCCAGCAGCTTAGTTTTCTCGCGGGAGGTTCCCTACGAGCAGTACTTC.

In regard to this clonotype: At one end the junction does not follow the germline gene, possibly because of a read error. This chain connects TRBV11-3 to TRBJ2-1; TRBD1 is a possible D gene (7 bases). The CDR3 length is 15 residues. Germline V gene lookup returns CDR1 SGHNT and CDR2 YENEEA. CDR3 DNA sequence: TGTGCCAGCAGCCGGCTAGCAGGGGGGAGGTATGAGCATTTCTTC. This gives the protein CASSRLAGGRYEHFF.